This T cell receptor (beta chain) was found in a study of blood T cell repertoires in COVID-19. The wider study: Acute and convalescent COVID-19 samples came from the United States, Italy and Spain. T cells, B-cell-depleted T cells, or PBMCs provided the cDNA or gDNA that served as material.

V lost 0 bases, J lost 4 bases, and 6 bases lay in between. Germline loops: CDR1 LNHNV, CDR2 YYDKDF (reference sequence). This CDR3 region has 14 residues. Per the study methods: Nucleated cell number was recorded as an estimate derived from reference gene primer amplification. Assay: immunoSEQ multiplex PCR; the TCRdb copy retains only in-frame clones and omits some. V, J and clone size were drawn from that table, and D and trimming were deduced from the DNA. Found here are tens of thousands of clones, more than 75% of them singletons; the top ten hold 6.5% to 8%. This TCR was recovered from a human donor in a cohort sampled during active COVID-19. The sample consisted of peripheral blood. The V call is TRBV15, the J call TRBJ1-4; D gene unclear. CDR3 sequence reads: CATSRENSNEKLFF. The CDR3 bases are TGTGCCACCAGCAGAGAAAACAGTAATGAAAAACTGTTTTTT. Looking up the rest from reference TRBV15 and TRBJ1-4 gives the full variable domain: DAMVIQNPRYQVTQFGKPVTLSCSQTLNHNVMYWYQQKSSQAPKLLFHYYDKDFNNEADTPDNFQSRRPNTSFCFLDIRSPGLGDTAMYLCATSRENSNEKLFFGSGTQLSVL.